This TCR beta chain originates from a study of post-analysis software for immune sequencing data. Study-wide findings and caveats: With TRBV5-6, TRBV5-1 and TRBV20-1 included, five TRBV segments were more frequent in patients than in controls.

The CDR3 runs 17 residues. Germline loops: CDR1 SQVTM, CDR2 ANQGSEA. Unmatched junction bases numbered 14, after V lost 1 base and J lost 5 bases. Only one count was recorded for this clonotype. Its target is not known. Sequencing libraries made from TCR beta cDNA carried unique molecular identifiers. TCRdb recomputed calls from the PCR reads with MiXCR, one row per CDR3 protein. The sample carries almost 700,000 distinct CDR3 sequences, roughly three fifths recorded once. The sample comprised blood. This receptor was obtained from a girl aged 2 to 9 with multiple sclerosis. This rearrangement joins TRBV29-1 to TRBJ2-7, with 10 bases lining up with TRBD1. CDR3 region: CSVEGFPSGQGFNEQYF. CDR3 coding DNA: TGCAGCGTTGAAGGATTTCCTTCGGGACAGGGGTTTAACGAGCAGTACTTC.